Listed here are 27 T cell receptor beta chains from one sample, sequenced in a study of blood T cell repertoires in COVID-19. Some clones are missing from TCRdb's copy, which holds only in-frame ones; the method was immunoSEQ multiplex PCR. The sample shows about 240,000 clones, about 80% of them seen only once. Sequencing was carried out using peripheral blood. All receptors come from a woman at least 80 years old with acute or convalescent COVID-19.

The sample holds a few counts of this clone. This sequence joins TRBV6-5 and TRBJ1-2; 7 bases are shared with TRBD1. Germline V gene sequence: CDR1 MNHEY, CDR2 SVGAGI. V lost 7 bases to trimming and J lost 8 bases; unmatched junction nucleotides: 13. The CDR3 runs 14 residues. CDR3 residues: CASTESGTVRGYTF. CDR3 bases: TGTGCCAGCACCGAATCCGGGACAGTAAGGGGCTACACCTTC.

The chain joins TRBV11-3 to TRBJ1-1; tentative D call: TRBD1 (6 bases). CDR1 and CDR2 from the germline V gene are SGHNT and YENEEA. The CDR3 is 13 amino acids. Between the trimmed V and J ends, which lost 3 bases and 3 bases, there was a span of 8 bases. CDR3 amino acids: CASSFRQDTEAFF. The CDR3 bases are TGTGCCAGCAGCTTTCGACAGGACACTGAAGCTTTCTTT. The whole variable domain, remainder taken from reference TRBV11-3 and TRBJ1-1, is EAGVVQSPRYKIIEKKQPVAFWCNPISGHNTLYWYLQNLGQGPELLIRYENEEAVDDSQLPKDRFSAERLKGVDSTLKIQPAELGDSAVYLCASSFRQDTEAFFGQGTRLTVV.

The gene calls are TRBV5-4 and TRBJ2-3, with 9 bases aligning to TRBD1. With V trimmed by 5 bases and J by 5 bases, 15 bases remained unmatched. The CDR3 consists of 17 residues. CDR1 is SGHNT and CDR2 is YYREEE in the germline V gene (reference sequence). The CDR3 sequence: CASRVGTGRGNGDTQYF. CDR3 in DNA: TGTGCCAGCAGGGTCGGGACAGGGAGGGGGAATGGAGATACGCAGTATTTT.

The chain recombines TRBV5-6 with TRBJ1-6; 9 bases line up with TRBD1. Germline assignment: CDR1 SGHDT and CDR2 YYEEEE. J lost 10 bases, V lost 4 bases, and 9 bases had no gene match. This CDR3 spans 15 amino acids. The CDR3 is CASSQRTGERSPLHF. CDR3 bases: TGTGCCAGCAGCCAAAGGACAGGGGAAAGGTCACCCCTCCACTTT.

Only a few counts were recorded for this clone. The CDR3 DNA reads as TGTGCCAGTAGTGGGGACAGGAATTCACCCCTCCACTTT. Residues: CASSGDRNSPLHF. The rearrangement joins TRBV19 to TRBJ1-6, with 8 bases fitting TRBD1. The CDR3 sequence is 13 residues long. CDR1 and CDR2 (germline): LNHDA, SQIVND (reference sequence). V shed 5 bases and J 7 bases; nucleotides not matched to a gene: 1.

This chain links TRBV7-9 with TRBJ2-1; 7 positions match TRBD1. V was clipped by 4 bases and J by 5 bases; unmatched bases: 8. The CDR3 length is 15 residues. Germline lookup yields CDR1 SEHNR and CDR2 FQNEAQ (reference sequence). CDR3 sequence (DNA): TGTGCCAGCAGCTCGCCGGGACAGAAGAACAATGAGCAGTTCTTC. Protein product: CASSSPGQKNNEQFF.

The CDR3: CAWSVAGPSYEQYF. The CDR3 DNA is TGTGCCTGGAGTGTGGCAGGGCCGTCCTACGAGCAGTACTTC. The chain combines TRBV30 with TRBJ2-7, with a tentative D call TRBD1 (5 bases). CDR1 GTSNPN and CDR2 SVGIG come from the germline V gene (reference sequence). Trimming stripped 0 bases from V and 1 base from J, with 10 bases between. This CDR3 spans 14 amino acids.

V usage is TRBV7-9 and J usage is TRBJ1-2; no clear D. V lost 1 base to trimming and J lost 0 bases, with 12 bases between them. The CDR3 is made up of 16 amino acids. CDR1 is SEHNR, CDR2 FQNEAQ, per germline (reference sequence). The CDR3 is CASSLGLSHPNYGYTF. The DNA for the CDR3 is TGTGCCAGCAGCTTAGGTCTCAGTCACCCTAACTATGGCTACACCTTC.

CDR3 sequence: CASSPRNRGNQPQHF. DNA of the CDR3: TGTGCCAGCAGTCCGCGGAACAGGGGCAATCAGCCCCAGCATTTT. The chain has TRBV27 and TRBJ1-5, with D perhaps TRBD1 (6 bases). Per germline, CDR1 MNHEY and CDR2 SMNVEV (reference sequence). Trimming took 5 bases from V and 2 from J, leaving 13 bases between them. This CDR3 has 15 amino acids.

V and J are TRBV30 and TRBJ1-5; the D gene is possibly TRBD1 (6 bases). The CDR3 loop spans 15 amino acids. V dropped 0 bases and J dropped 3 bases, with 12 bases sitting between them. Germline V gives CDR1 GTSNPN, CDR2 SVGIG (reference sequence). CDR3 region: CAWSVRQDHNQPQHF. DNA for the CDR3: TGTGCCTGGAGTGTTCGACAGGACCACAATCAGCCCCAGCATTTT.

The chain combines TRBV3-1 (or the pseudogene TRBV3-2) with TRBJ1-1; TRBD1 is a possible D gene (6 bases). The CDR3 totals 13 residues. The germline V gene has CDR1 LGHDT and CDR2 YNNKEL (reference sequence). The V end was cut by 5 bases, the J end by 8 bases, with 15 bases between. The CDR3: CASSVGRGTEAFF. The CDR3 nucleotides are TGTGCCAGCAGCGTAGGGAGGGGGACAGAAGCTTTCTTT.

Here the CDR3 DNA reads TGCGCCAGCAGCTTTAACGGACAGGGCTTTGGGGATACGCAGTATTTT. Translated: CASSFNGQGFGDTQYF. The chain carries TRBV5-1 and TRBJ2-3; 8 bases are a match to TRBD1. Germline loops: CDR1 SGHRS, CDR2 YFSETQ. V dropped 2 bases and J dropped 6; count of bases not matched to a gene: 11. This CDR3 has 16 amino acids.

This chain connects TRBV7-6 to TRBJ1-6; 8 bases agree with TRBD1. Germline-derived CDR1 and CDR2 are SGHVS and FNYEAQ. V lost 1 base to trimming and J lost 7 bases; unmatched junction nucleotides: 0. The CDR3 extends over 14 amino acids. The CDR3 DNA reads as TGTGCCAGCAGCTTAGGGACAGGGAATTCACCCCTCCACTTT. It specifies CASSLGTGNSPLHF.

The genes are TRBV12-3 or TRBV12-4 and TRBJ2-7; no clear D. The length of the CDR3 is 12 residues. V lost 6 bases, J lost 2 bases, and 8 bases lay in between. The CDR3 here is CASSPRTYEQYF. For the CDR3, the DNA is TGTGCCAGCAGCCCGCGGACCTACGAGCAGTACTTC.

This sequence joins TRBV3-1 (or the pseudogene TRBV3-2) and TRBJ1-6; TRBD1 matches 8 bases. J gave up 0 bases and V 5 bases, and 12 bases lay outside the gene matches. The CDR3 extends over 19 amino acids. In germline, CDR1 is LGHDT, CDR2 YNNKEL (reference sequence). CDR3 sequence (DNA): TGTGCCAGCAGCTTCGGGACAGGCGGTTTATTCTCCTATAATTCACCCCTCCACTTT. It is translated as CASSFGTGGLFSYNSPLHF.

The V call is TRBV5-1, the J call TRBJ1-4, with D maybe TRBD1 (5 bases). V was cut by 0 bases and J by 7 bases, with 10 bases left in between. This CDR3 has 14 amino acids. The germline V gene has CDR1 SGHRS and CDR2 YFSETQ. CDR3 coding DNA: TGCGCCAGCAGCTTGGAGGGGAGGGCTGAAAAACTGTTTTTT. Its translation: CASSLEGRAEKLFF.

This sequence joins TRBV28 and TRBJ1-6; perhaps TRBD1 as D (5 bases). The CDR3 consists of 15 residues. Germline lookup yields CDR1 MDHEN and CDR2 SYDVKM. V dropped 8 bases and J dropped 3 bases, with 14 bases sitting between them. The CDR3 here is CASRVRGGYNSPLHF. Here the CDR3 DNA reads TGTGCCAGCCGTGTACGGGGGGGCTATAATTCACCCCTCCACTTT.

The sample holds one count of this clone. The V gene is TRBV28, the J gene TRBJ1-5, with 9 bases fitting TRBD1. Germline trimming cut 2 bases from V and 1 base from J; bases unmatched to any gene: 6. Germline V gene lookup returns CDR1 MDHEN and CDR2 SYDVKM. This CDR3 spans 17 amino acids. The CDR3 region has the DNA TGTGCCAGCAGTTTAGGGACAGGGCTATTCAGCAATCAGCCCCAGCATTTT. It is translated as CASSLGTGLFSNQPQHF.

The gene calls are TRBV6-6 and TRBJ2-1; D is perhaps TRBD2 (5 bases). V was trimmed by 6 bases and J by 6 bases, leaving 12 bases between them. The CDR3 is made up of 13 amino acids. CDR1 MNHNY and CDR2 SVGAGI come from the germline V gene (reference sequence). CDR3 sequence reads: CASSPQLVNEQFF. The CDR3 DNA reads TGTGCCAGCAGCCCCCAACTAGTCAATGAGCAGTTCTTC.

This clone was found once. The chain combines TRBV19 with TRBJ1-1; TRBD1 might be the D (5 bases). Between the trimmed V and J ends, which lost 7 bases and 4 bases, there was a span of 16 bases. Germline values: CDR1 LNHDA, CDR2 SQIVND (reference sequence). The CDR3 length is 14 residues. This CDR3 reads CASTLWGGVTEAFF. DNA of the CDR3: TGTGCCAGTACCCTCTGGGGGGGTGTCACTGAAGCTTTCTTT.

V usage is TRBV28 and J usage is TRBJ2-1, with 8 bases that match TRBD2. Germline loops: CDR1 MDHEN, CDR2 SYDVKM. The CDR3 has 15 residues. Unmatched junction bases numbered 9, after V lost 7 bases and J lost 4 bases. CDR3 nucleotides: TGTGCCAGCACCCCCTCGGGGGGGCCATACAATGAGCAGTTCTTC. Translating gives CASTPSGGPYNEQFF.

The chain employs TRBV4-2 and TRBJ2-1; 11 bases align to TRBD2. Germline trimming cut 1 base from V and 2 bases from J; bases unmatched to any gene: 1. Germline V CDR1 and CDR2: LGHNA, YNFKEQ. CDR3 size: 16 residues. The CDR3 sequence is CASSQGSGGAYNEQFF. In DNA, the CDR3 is TGTGCCAGCAGCCAAGGTAGCGGGGGGGCCTACAATGAGCAGTTCTTC.

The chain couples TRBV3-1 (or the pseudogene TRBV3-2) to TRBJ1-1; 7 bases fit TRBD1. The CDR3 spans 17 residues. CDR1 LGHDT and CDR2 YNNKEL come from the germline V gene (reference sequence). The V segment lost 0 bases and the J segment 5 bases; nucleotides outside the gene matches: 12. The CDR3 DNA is TGTGCCAGCAGCCAAGAGGGACTGTCAGGGGGGCAAACTGAAGCTTTCTTT. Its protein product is CASSQEGLSGGQTEAFF.

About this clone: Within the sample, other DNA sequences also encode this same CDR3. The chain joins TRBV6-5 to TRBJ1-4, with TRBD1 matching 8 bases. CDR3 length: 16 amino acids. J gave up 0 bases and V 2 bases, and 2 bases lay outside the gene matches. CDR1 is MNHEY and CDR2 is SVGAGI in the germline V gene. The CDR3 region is CASSYGTGPTNEKLFF. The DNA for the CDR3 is TGTGCCAGCAGTTACGGGACAGGCCCAACTAATGAAAAACTGTTTTTT.

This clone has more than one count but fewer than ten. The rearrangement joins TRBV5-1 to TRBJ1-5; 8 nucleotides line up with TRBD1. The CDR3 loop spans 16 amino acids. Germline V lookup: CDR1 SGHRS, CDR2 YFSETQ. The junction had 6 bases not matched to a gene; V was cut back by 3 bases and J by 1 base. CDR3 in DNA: TGCGCCAGCAGCTCCGGCGACAGGGGAAGCAATCAGCCCCAGCATTTT. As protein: CASSSGDRGSNQPQHF. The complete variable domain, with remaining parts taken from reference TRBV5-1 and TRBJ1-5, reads KAGVTQTPRYLIKTRGQQVTLSCSPISGHRSVSWYQQTPGQGLQFLFEYFSETQRNKGNFPGRFSGRQFSNSRSEMNVSTLELGDSALYLCASSSGDRGSNQPQHFGDGTRLSIL.

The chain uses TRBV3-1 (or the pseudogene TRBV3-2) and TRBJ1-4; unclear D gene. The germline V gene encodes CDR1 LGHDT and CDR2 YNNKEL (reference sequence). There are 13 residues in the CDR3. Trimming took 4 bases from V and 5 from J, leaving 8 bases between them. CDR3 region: CASSLNGNEKLFF. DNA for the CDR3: TGTGCCAGCAGCCTGAACGGGAATGAAAAACTGTTTTTT.

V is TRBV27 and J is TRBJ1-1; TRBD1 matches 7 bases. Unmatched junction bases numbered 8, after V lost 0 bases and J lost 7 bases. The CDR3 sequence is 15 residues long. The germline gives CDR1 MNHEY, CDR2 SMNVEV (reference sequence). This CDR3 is CASSLSGDSYFEAFF. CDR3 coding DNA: TGTGCCAGCAGTTTATCAGGGGACAGTTATTTTGAAGCTTTCTTT.